The 8 T cell receptor beta chains in this list originate from one sample, sequenced in a study of shared clonotypes between healthy human individuals. This table comes from immunoSEQ multiplex PCR, and its TCRdb copy is limited to in-frame clones, with some not included. The repertoire consists of about 2,500,000 clones, with around nine tenths occurring once and the leading ten covering around 0.14%. Sequenced: naive CD4+ T cells sorted from blood. Documented subset: CD45RA+ positively selected. The receptors come from a man aged 18 to 35 in good health.

This chain joins TRBV19 and TRBJ2-3, with D tentatively TRBD1 (5 bases). The CDR3 covers 13 residues. The V end lost 5 bases, the J end lost 2 bases, and 8 bases lay between the germline ends. Germline V gives CDR1 LNHDA, CDR2 SQIVND (reference sequence). Here the CDR3 reads CASSPRATDTQYF. DNA of the CDR3: TGTGCCAGTAGTCCCAGGGCCACAGATACGCAGTATTTT. Complete variable domain (other parts from reference TRBV19 and TRBJ2-3): DGGITQSPKYLFRKEGQNVTLSCEQNLNHDAMYWYRQDPGQGLRLIYYSQIVNDFQKGDIAEGYSVSREKKESFPLTVTSAQKNPTAFYLCASSPRATDTQYFGPGTRLTVL.

The J gene is TRBJ1-1, the V gene TRBV4-1, with D hard to call. Germline V gives CDR1 MGHRA, CDR2 YSYEKL. V lost 2 bases and J lost 1, with 14 bases in between. The CDR3 consists of 16 residues. In DNA form, the CDR3 reads TGCGCCAGCAGCCAACCCACCTATATCAGGAACACTGAAGCTTTCTTT. Protein sequence: CASSQPTYIRNTEAFF.

As regards this clone: Other DNA sequences in the sample encode the same CDR3. The genes are TRBV9 and TRBJ1-4; D gene uncertain. V was trimmed by 0 bases and J by 7 bases, leaving 13 bases between them. This CDR3 region has 15 residues. Per the germline V gene, CDR1 is SGDLS and CDR2 is YYNGEE. The DNA for the CDR3 is TGTGCCAGCAGCGTAGACCCCGGTGGATCTGAAAAACTGTTTTTT. Translating gives CASSVDPGGSEKLFF.

This clone is a singleton in its sample. The J gene is TRBJ2-1, the V gene TRBV5-1; D call uncertain. Looked up from germline, CDR1 is SGHRS and CDR2 is YFSETQ. Trimming pared 6 bases from V and 5 bases from J, leaving 6 bases between. The CDR3 runs to 11 residues. CDR3 in DNA: TGCGCCAGCACTCGGAACAATGAGCAGTTCTTC. Translation: CASTRNNEQFF.

The CDR3 is CASPRDDGPGELFF. As DNA, the CDR3 is TGTGCCTCACCCCGGGACGACGGTCCCGGGGAGCTGTTTTTT. This sequence joins TRBV30 and TRBJ2-2; perhaps D is TRBD1 or TRBD2 (5 bases each). The V end was cut by 7 bases, the J end by 6 bases, with 18 bases between. Per the germline V gene, CDR1 is GTSNPN and CDR2 is SVGIG (reference sequence). This CDR3 contains 14 residues.

The genes are TRBV6-5 and TRBJ1-6; D is possibly TRBD1 (6 bases). The CDR3 extends over 15 amino acids. Trimming cost V 5 bases and J 5 bases, with 13 bases left between them. CDR1 is MNHEY and CDR2 is SVGAGI in the germline V gene. Here the CDR3 reads CASSPPGQNNSPLHF. The CDR3 nucleotides are TGTGCCAGCAGTCCACCGGGACAAAATAATTCACCCCTCCACTTT.

CDR3 region: CASRGLGPDRDTQYF. The CDR3 DNA follows: TGTGCCAGCCGTGGGTTGGGTCCAGATCGAGATACGCAGTATTTT. The chain combines TRBV6-1 with TRBJ2-3, with unresolved D. The germline V and J ends were trimmed by 8 bases and 5 bases, with 20 bases remaining between them. Germline loops: CDR1 MNHNS, CDR2 SASEGT. The CDR3 is 15 residues long.

The chain links TRBV12-5 to TRBJ1-1; 7 bases are shared with TRBD1. The CDR3 extends over 17 amino acids. J gave up 4 bases and V 0 bases, and 11 bases lay outside the gene matches. Germline CDR1 and CDR2: LGHNT and FRNRAP. The CDR3: CASGLVLGQREATEAFF. The CDR3 DNA reads TGTGCTAGTGGTTTGGTATTGGGACAGAGAGAGGCCACTGAAGCTTTCTTT.